The rows below give T cell receptor beta chains drawn from one sample of a study of beta chain features in type 1 diabetes. Generated by immunoSEQ multiplex PCR, the TCRdb table keeps only in-frame clones and is missing some. The sample carries approximately 17,000 clones, about 55% recorded once. The sample taken for sequencing was stem cell memory CD4+ T cells from blood. Receptors originate from a woman under 30 in good health. Each CDR3 is given with its conserved first and last residue.

>TRBV6-5|12|TRBJ1-1
CASRHRGSEAFF
>TRBV5-1|14|TRBJ2-3
CASTRETPTDTQYF
>TRBV10-3|18|TRBJ2-2
CAISASLGTGLTTGELFF
>TRBV9|16|TRBJ2-5
CASSVESGGAFETQYF
>TRBV5-1|16|TRBJ2-7
CASSFGLAGGSYEQYF
>TRBV7-9|15|TRBJ2-5
CASSLLAAGVETQYF
>TRBV18|15|TRBJ1-3
CASSPGQGVVNTIYF
>TRBV10-3|15|TRBJ2-3
CAIGRAGARTDTQYF
>TRBV5-1|17|TRBJ2-5
CASSSATRAGVQETQYF
>TRBV15|13|TRBJ1-4
CATSRGQDEKLFF
>TRBV11-3|14|TRBJ2-7
CASSPGGSNYEQYF
>TRBV7-9|13|TRBJ2-1
CASSPRTYNEQFF
>TRBV27|11|TRBJ2-3
CASSREDTQYF
>TRBV2|13|TRBJ1-1
CASRGDMNTEAFF
>TRBV2|12|TRBJ1-4
CASLRTYEKLFF
>TRBV7-9|13|TRBJ2-7
CASSLGADYEQYF
>TRBV5-1|17|TRBJ2-1
CASSLGLFGTGGNEQFF
>TRBV25-1|15|TRBJ1-4
CASSLSEGYNEKLFF
>TRBV7-2|13|TRBJ1-5
CASSSQGAQPQHF
>TRBV19|14|TRBJ2-7
CASSPRRDGREQYF
>TRBV7-9|17|TRBJ2-1
CASSRTSGRGGGNEQFF
>TRBV5-1|15|TRBJ1-1
CASSPRQVGGTEAFF
>TRBV7-2|15|TRBJ2-5
CASSYSGRASETQYF
>TRBV29-1|13|TRBJ1-1
CSVEPNSNPEAFF
>TRBV7-9|13|TRBJ2-1
CASSPYRAHEQFF
>TRBV5-1|13|TRBJ2-2
CASSSTGAGELFF
>TRBV5-1|13|TRBJ2-7
CASSLGTEGEQYF
>TRBV12-5|15|TRBJ2-7
CASGPSGWSSYEQYF
>TRBV5-4|16|TRBJ2-3
CASSVVSGTRTDTQYF
>TRBV29-1|11|TRBJ2-3
CSVEGADTQYF
>TRBV18|17|TRBJ2-7
CASSPLTSRTDTYEQYF
>TRBV4-1|16|TRBJ2-3
CASSPVTSGGTDTQYF
>TRBV7-9|15|TRBJ2-1
CASSSSGPTYNEQFF
>TRBV19|18|TRBJ2-1
CASRRTSGRLSSYNEQFF
>TRBV6-1|11|TRBJ2-7
CASGQAYEQYF
>TRBV12-5|13|TRBJ1-3
CASGLARSVAIYF
>TRBV5-1|13|TRBJ1-4
CASSLAVSEKLFF
>TRBV6-5|14|TRBJ2-7
CASSEGGGPYEQYF
>TRBV6-5|15|TRBJ1-5
CASSADRGGNQPQHF
>TRBV19|15|TRBJ2-2
CASSPGTGETGELFF
>TRBV18|14|TRBJ2-5
CASSPRTTRETQYF
>TRBV5-1|14|TRBJ2-1
CASSEGQGMNEQFF
>TRBV14|17|TRBJ1-5
CASSPSRTGGSNQPQHF
>TRBV5-1|15|TRBJ2-7
CASSYLAGANYEQYF
>TRBV7-9|17|TRBJ2-1
CASSRLAGTGSVNEQFF
>TRBV2|13|TRBJ1-2
CASRDDSYYGYTF
>TRBV19|15|TRBJ1-5
CASQKGARSNQPQHF
>TRBV2|14|TRBJ2-5
CASTLGGAKETQYF
>TRBV7-2|16|TRBJ2-7
CASRDGLAGRSYEQYF
>TRBV18|17|TRBJ2-1
CASSPGQGVSSYNEQFF
>TRBV6-5|13|TRBJ2-7
CASSVEGAGEQYF
>TRBV5-1|18|TRBJ1-2
CASSLYTTSGQGVNGYTF
>TRBV19|14|TRBJ2-7
CASNTGQGVNEQYF
>TRBV7-6|15|TRBJ2-6
CASSLGGTGLNVLTF
>TRBV6-5|14|TRBJ1-5
CASSRGDSNQPQHF